One sample yielded the 29 T cell receptor beta chains listed below, sequenced in a study of blood T cell repertoires in COVID-19. TCRdb's copy holds only in-frame clones and misses some; the assay was immunoSEQ multiplex PCR. The sample lists about 270,000 clones, around nine tenths occurring once. Sequences were obtained from peripheral blood. Source of these receptors: a man aged 35-49 years with active or convalescent COVID-19.

This clone was counted a single time. V is TRBV7-3 and J is TRBJ2-1; 9 bases align to TRBD1. The CDR3 extends over 16 amino acids. The V and J ends lost 5 bases and 9 bases, in that order; junction bases with no gene match: 14. Looked up from germline, CDR1 is SGHTA and CDR2 is FQGTGA. The CDR3 region has the DNA TGTGCCAGCAGCACTATCGACAGGGGGAAGGACAGTGAGCAGTTCTTC. The encoded protein is CASSTIDRGKDSEQFF.

The J gene is TRBJ2-2, the V gene TRBV5-1, with 8 bases identical to TRBD2. This CDR3 region has 16 residues. Germline CDR1 reads SGHRS; CDR2 reads YFSETQ. The V gene end was trimmed by 7 bases and the J gene end by 4 bases; junction bases not matched to a gene: 12. CDR3 region: CASSPGGGTLTGELFF. CDR3 nucleotide sequence: TGCGCCAGCTCCCCCGGGGGGGGAACTCTCACCGGGGAGCTGTTTTTT. The whole variable domain, remainder taken from reference TRBV5-1 and TRBJ2-2, is KAGVTQTPRYLIKTRGQQVTLSCSPISGHRSVSWYQQTPGQGLQFLFEYFSETQRNKGNFPGRFSGRQFSNSRSEMNVSTLELGDSALYLCASSPGGGTLTGELFFGEGSRLTVL.

J is TRBJ1-6 and V is TRBV2; possible D gene TRBD1, 5 bases. CDR1 is SNHLY and CDR2 is FYNNEI in the germline V gene. This CDR3 is built from 17 residues. Trimming took 7 bases from V and 0 from J, leaving 16 bases between them. CDR3 DNA: TGTGCCAGCACTGGAGACAGTCTCAGCTCCTATAATTCACCCCTCCACTTT. It encodes CASTGDSLSSYNSPLHF.

This chain links TRBV19 with TRBJ2-1; a weak D match, TRBD1 (6 bases). V was cut by 6 bases and J by 0 bases, with 12 bases left in between. This CDR3 contains 15 residues. From germline, CDR1 is LNHDA and CDR2 SQIVND (reference sequence). The CDR3 spells CASRGTYSSYNEQFF. As DNA, the CDR3 is TGTGCCAGTAGGGGGACATATAGCTCCTACAATGAGCAGTTCTTC. Full variable domain (missing parts from reference TRBV19 and TRBJ2-1): DGGITQSPKYLFRKEGQNVTLSCEQNLNHDAMYWYRQDPGQGLRLIYYSQIVNDFQKGDIAEGYSVSREKKESFPLTVTSAQKNPTAFYLCASRGTYSSYNEQFFGPGTRLTVL.

The V call is TRBV13, the J call TRBJ2-2, with D perhaps TRBD1 (6 bases). CDR1 and CDR2 from the germline V gene are PRHDT and FYEKMQ (reference sequence). Trimming took off 10 bases at V and 4 bases at J, with 16 bases between the two ends. The CDR3 has 14 amino acids. CDR3 nucleotide sequence: TGTGCCATCCAGACAGGCCGGCGCACCGGGGAGCTGTTTTTT. Translating it yields CAIQTGRRTGELFF.

The chain links TRBV28 to TRBJ1-5, with no clear D. The V end lost 5 bases, the J end lost 2 bases, and 10 bases lay between the germline ends. The CDR3 runs 14 residues. Looked up from germline, CDR1 is MDHEN and CDR2 is SYDVKM. CDR3 sequence: CASSPYSGNQPQHF. The DNA of the CDR3 is TGTGCCAGCAGTCCATATTCGGGCAATCAGCCCCAGCATTTT.

This clone was recorded a few times. The CDR3 DNA reads TGCGCCAGCAGCCTGGGACAGATTAATGAAAAACTGTTTTTT. Protein sequence: CASSLGQINEKLFF. This chain uses TRBV5-1 with TRBJ1-4; 7 bases are shared with TRBD1. CDR1 and CDR2 from the germline V gene are SGHRS and YFSETQ. This CDR3 has 14 amino acids. With V trimmed by 4 bases and J by 4 bases, 4 bases remained unmatched.

This chain joins TRBV9 and TRBJ2-7; a possible D gene is TRBD1 (6 bases). V was clipped by 4 bases and J by 0 bases, with 14 bases between them. There are 15 residues in the CDR3. The germline gives CDR1 SGDLS, CDR2 YYNGEE. CDR3 sequence reads: CASSPGQTSSYEQYF. In nucleotides, the CDR3 is TGTGCCAGCAGCCCCGGACAGACCAGCTCCTACGAGCAGTACTTC.

This clone came up many times. V and J are TRBV5-4 and TRBJ1-4; D is uncertain. This CDR3 has 14 amino acids. The germline V and J ends were trimmed by 4 bases and 7 bases, with 14 bases remaining between them. The germline gives CDR1 SGHNT, CDR2 YYREEE (reference sequence). The DNA of the CDR3 is TGTGCCAGCAGCGTATCCGGGGTCATTGAAAAACTGTTTTTT. Translating it yields CASSVSGVIEKLFF.

The V call is TRBV7-9, the J call TRBJ2-7; D is possibly TRBD2 (5 bases). The germline gives CDR1 SEHNR, CDR2 FQNEAQ (reference sequence). Trimming shortened V by 7 bases and J by 4 bases, and 23 bases separated the two germline ends. The CDR3 loop spans 16 amino acids. CDR3 amino acids: CASTDDRSGIRYEQYF. The CDR3 DNA follows: TGTGCCAGCACCGATGATCGTTCGGGGATTCGTTACGAGCAGTACTTC.

The CDR3 is CASSDHRGPEQYF. CDR3 nucleotides: TGTGCCAGCAGTGATCACAGGGGGCCCGAGCAGTACTTC. This chain joins TRBV6-1 and TRBJ2-7, with 9 bases lining up with TRBD1. The CDR3 sequence is 13 residues long. Trimming at V came to 3 bases and at J to 6 bases, leaving 3 bases not matched to a gene. Germline V gene data show CDR1 as MNHNS and CDR2 as SASEGT.

The J gene is TRBJ1-6, the V gene TRBV5-5, with D unclear. Germline V gene lookup returns CDR1 SGHKS and CDR2 YYEKEE (reference sequence). Trimming stripped 2 bases from V and 8 bases from J, with 14 bases between. The CDR3 is 15 residues long. In DNA form, the CDR3 reads TGTGCCAGCAGCTTTGGAGGAAAGGCACATTCACCCCTCCACTTT. This encodes CASSFGGKAHSPLHF.

This clone was observed once. The chain has TRBV2 and TRBJ1-4; D is undetermined. The length of the CDR3 is 13 residues. Trimming cost V 10 bases and J 1 base, with 10 bases left between them. CDR1 is SNHLY, CDR2 FYNNEI, per germline. CDR3 in DNA: TGTGCCACCAGACGGAGAACTAATGAAAAACTGTTTTTT. Its protein is CATRRRTNEKLFF.

The chain uses TRBV10-3 and TRBJ1-4; 7 nucleotides line up with TRBD1. After removal of 9 bases from V and 5 bases from J, the junction contained 9 bases not matched to a gene. The CDR3 covers 14 residues. Germline values: CDR1 ENHRY, CDR2 SYGVKD. The CDR3 sequence: CAISRGQTNEKLFF. In nucleotides, the CDR3 is TGTGCCATTTCCAGGGGACAGACAAATGAAAAACTGTTTTTT.

V and J are TRBV9 and TRBJ2-5, with D maybe TRBD2 (5 bases). Germline-derived CDR1 and CDR2 are SGDLS and YYNGEE. The CDR3 has 16 amino acids. Trimming stripped 0 bases from V and 5 bases from J, with 17 bases between. CDR3 DNA sequence: TGTGCCAGCAGCGTAGGGGATACACGCGGCGGGGAGACCCAGTACTTC. Protein: CASSVGDTRGGETQYF.

J is TRBJ2-1 and V is TRBV3-1 (or the pseudogene TRBV3-2); D gene uncertain. The germline CDR1 and CDR2 sequences are LGHDT and YNNKEL (reference sequence). The V end lost 1 base, the J end lost 5 bases, and 18 bases lay between the germline ends. The CDR3 length is 17 residues. For the CDR3, the DNA is TGTGCCAGCAGCCAAGGCCTGGAGCTGAACTTAGACAATGAGCAGTTCTTC. Its translation: CASSQGLELNLDNEQFF.

The CDR3 nucleotides are TGTGCCAGCAGCTTAGAGGCGGGAGTAACCTACGAGCAGTACTTC. Translation: CASSLEAGVTYEQYF. The rearrangement joins TRBV7-2 to TRBJ2-7; 7 nucleotides agree with TRBD2. Germline CDR1 and CDR2: SGHTA and FQGNSA. V was pared by 1 base and J by 2 bases, with 5 bases of the junction left unmatched. This CDR3 is built from 15 residues.

The chain carries TRBV2 and TRBJ2-7; D not resolved. The CDR3 covers 14 residues. Germline CDR1 reads SNHLY; CDR2 reads FYNNEI. Deletions cut 1 base from V and 3 bases from J, with 10 bases between. CDR3 sequence (DNA): TGTGCCAGCAGTGAAGGACTCACCTTCTACGAGCAGTACTTC. This gives the protein CASSEGLTFYEQYF.

The V gene is TRBV5-1, the J gene TRBJ2-7; TRBD1 matches at 9 bases. J lost 2 bases, V lost 0 bases, and 3 bases had no gene match. This CDR3 region has 15 residues. Per germline, CDR1 SGHRS and CDR2 YFSETQ. CDR3 region: CASSLGQGDTYEQYF. The CDR3 DNA reads TGCGCCAGCAGCTTGGGACAGGGGGACACCTACGAGCAGTACTTC.

J is TRBJ1-1 and V is TRBV5-6, with D possibly TRBD1 on 5 matching bases. The CDR3 loop spans 13 amino acids. Deletions cut 4 bases from V and 5 bases from J, with 12 bases between. Germline CDR1 reads SGHDT; CDR2 reads YYEEEE. This CDR3 reads CASSQGRETEAFF. CDR3 DNA: TGTGCCAGCAGCCAGGGAAGGGAAACTGAAGCTTTCTTT.

The rearrangement joins TRBV15 to TRBJ2-5; unclear D gene. This CDR3 comprises 13 residues. V was cut by 1 base and J by 4 bases, with 7 bases left in between. Germline CDR1 is LNHNV and CDR2 is YYDKDF (reference sequence). CDR3 in amino acids: CATSRGGRETQYF. Here the CDR3 DNA reads TGTGCCACCAGCAGAGGAGGTAGAGAGACCCAGTACTTC.

This chain connects TRBV6-5 to TRBJ1-1, with 10 positions matching TRBD1. The CDR3 totals 14 residues. V was clipped by 6 bases and J by 4 bases; unmatched bases: 5. Germline V CDR1 and CDR2: MNHEY, SVGAGI. In nucleotides, the CDR3 is TGTGCCAGCAGGCCGGGACAGGGGTTCACTGAAGCTTTCTTT. Encoded protein: CASRPGQGFTEAFF.

A remark on this clone: This CDR3 is also generated by other DNA sequences in the sample. The rearrangement links TRBV3-1 (or the pseudogene TRBV3-2) to TRBJ1-6, with no clear D. Deletions cut 1 base from V and 10 bases from J, with 8 bases between. Looked up from germline, CDR1 is LGHDT and CDR2 is YNNKEL (reference sequence). The CDR3 contains 13 residues. CDR3 amino acids: CASSQGTRSPLHF. In DNA form, the CDR3 reads TGTGCCAGCAGCCAAGGTACGAGGTCACCCCTCCACTTT.

The genes are TRBV9 and TRBJ1-1, with a weak D call TRBD1 (6 bases). The CDR3 consists of 13 residues. Looked up from germline, CDR1 is SGDLS and CDR2 is YYNGEE. The ends were cut back, 4 bases at V and 5 bases at J, with 12 bases in the middle. In DNA, the CDR3 is TGTGCCAGCAGCCCGCATAGGGGGACTGAAGCTTTCTTT. This codes for CASSPHRGTEAFF.

The chain is built from TRBV28 and TRBJ1-5; the D is unclear. The CDR3 consists of 14 residues. The V gene's germline CDR1 is MDHEN and CDR2 SYDVKM. The V and J ends lost 3 bases and 0 bases respectively, with 6 bases between them. The CDR3 sequence: CASSFSGSNQPQHF. Here the CDR3 DNA reads TGTGCCAGCAGTTTTTCGGGTAGCAATCAGCCCCAGCATTTT.

The chain recombines TRBV11-2 with TRBJ1-3, with no clear D. From germline, CDR1 is SGHAT and CDR2 FQNNGV. The CDR3 totals 14 residues. Trimming left V 6 bases short and J 0 bases short, with 9 bases between. The CDR3 here is CASSGRDSGNTIYF. The CDR3, as DNA: TGTGCCAGCAGTGGGAGGGACTCTGGAAACACCATATATTTT.

The chain links TRBV18 to TRBJ2-7; TRBD2 might be the D (5 bases). Germline V gives CDR1 KGHSH, CDR2 LQKENI. V was clipped by 6 bases and J by 0 bases, with 12 bases between them. The CDR3 totals 14 residues. DNA of the CDR3: TGTGCCAGCTCGAGGGAGAGGACCTCCTACGAGCAGTACTTC. This codes for CASSRERTSYEQYF.

The rearrangement links TRBV5-6 to TRBJ2-7; 8 nucleotides line up with TRBD2. The CDR3 consists of 14 residues. V gave up 4 bases and J gave up 2 bases; unmatched junction bases: 5. Looked up from germline, CDR1 is SGHDT and CDR2 is YYEEEE. As DNA, the CDR3 is TGTGCCAGCAGCCCCGGGGGGGCACCCTACGAGCAGTACTTC. This translates into CASSPGGAPYEQYF.

This sequence joins TRBV4-1 and TRBJ2-7; 7 bases are shared with TRBD1. This CDR3 is built from 12 residues. From germline, CDR1 is MGHRA and CDR2 YSYEKL. V trimming: 3 bases; J trimming: 5 bases; junction bases outside the gene matches: 1. CDR3 sequence (DNA): TGCGCCAGCAGCCATACAGGGGACGAGCAGTACTTC. Protein sequence: CASSHTGDEQYF.